The clone carrying this TCR beta chain was picked up a small number of times. Its target is not known. The record originates from a study of T cells after yellow fever vaccination. Study conclusions and caveats: Re-detected after boosting: most primary clones, almost 98% of CD4 and roughly 88% of CD8. Weaker, the secondary response peaked sooner, at day 5 versus 15.

Template switching by 5'RACE produced TCR cDNA, adding a universal primer site and UMIs. TCRdb called the 5' RACE reads again in MiXCR, with one record for every CDR3 protein. Seen here are a few hundred thousand distinct CDR3 sequences, 3.5% to 4.5% observed once, and the top ten hold 15% to 20%. This material consisted of PBMCs, taken 15 days after the yellow fever booster vaccination. This clonotype was obtained from a man between 18 and 29 years old who received the YFV17D yellow fever vaccine.

The CDR3: CASSEALGLKETQYF. CDR3 nucleotide sequence: TGTGCCAGCAGTGAAGCGTTGGGACTAAAGGAGACCCAGTACTTC. V and J are TRBV2 and TRBJ2-5, with 7 bases fitting TRBD2. CDR1 and CDR2 from the germline V gene are SNHLY and FYNNEI. The V gene end was trimmed by 0 bases and the J gene end by 5 bases; junction bases not matched to a gene: 6. The CDR3 runs to 15 residues.